The rows below give T cell receptor beta chains drawn from one sample of a study of shared clonotypes between healthy human individuals. TCRdb's table, derived via immunoSEQ multiplex PCR, lists solely in-frame clones and lacks some. The profile covers approximately 340,000 clones, with around 67% appearing a single time and over 9.5% taken by the ten largest. The specimen was memory CD4+ T cells sorted from blood. The receptor source for this set is a man younger than 45 in good health. CDR3s include the opening cysteine and the closing phenylalanine or tryptophan. Each record gives: J gene, clone size, D gene, V gene, CDR3 DNA, CDR3 protein. D genes are given only for firm matches. For some rows the clone size is stated as once, few or many, or as a class when expanded; others skip it.

TRBJ2-2 - TRBD1 TRBV19 TGTGCCAGTAGTCCGGGGACAGGGGGCTTCGGGGAGCTGTTTTTT CASSPGTGGFGELFF
TRBJ2-5 - - TRBV6-6 TGTGCCAGCAGTTTGGAGGGGAGTGAGGAGACCCAGTACTTC CASSLEGSEETQYF
TRBJ2-3 - - TRBV19 TGTGCCAGTAGTATCTCGGGTGACCAGGATACGCAGTATTTT CASSISGDQDTQYF
TRBJ2-1 once TRBD1 TRBV19 TGTGCCAGTAGTACAAGCCGACAGGGTAATCGATTGGGGCAGTTCTTC CASSTSRQGNRLGQFF
TRBJ2-7 - TRBD2 TRBV28 TGTGCCAGCAGTTCCGGGACTAGCGAAGGATTCTACGAGCAGTACTTC CASSSGTSEGFYEQYF
TRBJ2-5 once - TRBV14 TGTGCCAGCAGCCCCGTGCGGGGGCGGGAGACCCAGTACTTC CASSPVRGRETQYF
TRBJ2-7 - TRBD1 TRBV7-9 TGTGCCAGCAGCGAGAGGACAGGGACCTACGAGCAGTACTTC CASSERTGTYEQYF
TRBJ2-7 - TRBD1 TRBV15 TGTGCCACCAGCAGAGCCCGACGACAGGGTGGTTTGTACGAGCAGTACTTC CATSRARRQGGLYEQYF
TRBJ2-2 many - TRBV19 TGTGCCAGTAGTATGGGACGGAGACAGGCCGGGGAGCTGTTTTTT CASSMGRRQAGELFF
TRBJ2-1 - TRBD1 TRBV20-1 TGCAGTGCCCCGGGAAGGGGGCTCTTC CSAPGRGLF
TRBJ2-7 - - TRBV9 TGTGCCAGCAGCCCCCAGGGTCTTTCATTCGCCGAGCAGTACTTC CASSPQGLSFAEQYF
TRBJ1-1 few - TRBV9 TGTGCCAGCAGCCTCGGCCTGGGGGACTCAGACACTGAAGCTTTCTTT CASSLGLGDSDTEAFF
TRBJ1-3 - - TRBV28 TGTGCCAGCAGCCCTGGACAGTCTGGAAACACCATATATTTT CASSPGQSGNTIYF
TRBJ2-7 once - TRBV11-3 TGTGCCAGCAGCTCGGCAGGTGAGAGGAGGTACGAGCAGTACTTC CASSSAGERRYEQYF
TRBJ2-3 once TRBD1 TRBV5-1 TGCGCCAGCAGCCGCGCGACGACAGGGTATTCAGATACGCAGTATTTT CASSRATTGYSDTQYF
TRBJ1-3 - - TRBV9 TGTGCCAGCAGCGTCGAGGGATCTGGAAACACCATATATTTT CASSVEGSGNTIYF
TRBJ2-2 few TRBD2 TRBV2 TGTGCCTCACGGGGGGAGACCACCGGGGAGCTGTTTTTT CASRGETTGELFF
TRBJ2-1 - - TRBV27 TGTGATGACAATGAGCAGTTCTTC CDDNEQFF
TRBJ2-3 - - TRBV5-1 TGCGCCAGCAGCTCTGAACAGGCCCGGTACGACATACGGTATTTT CASSSEQARYDIRYF
TRBJ2-1 - TRBD2 TRBV9 TGTGCCAGCAGCGCGGAATTAGCGGGGAGCCTGGGTGTGCAGTTCTTC CASSAELAGSLGVQFF